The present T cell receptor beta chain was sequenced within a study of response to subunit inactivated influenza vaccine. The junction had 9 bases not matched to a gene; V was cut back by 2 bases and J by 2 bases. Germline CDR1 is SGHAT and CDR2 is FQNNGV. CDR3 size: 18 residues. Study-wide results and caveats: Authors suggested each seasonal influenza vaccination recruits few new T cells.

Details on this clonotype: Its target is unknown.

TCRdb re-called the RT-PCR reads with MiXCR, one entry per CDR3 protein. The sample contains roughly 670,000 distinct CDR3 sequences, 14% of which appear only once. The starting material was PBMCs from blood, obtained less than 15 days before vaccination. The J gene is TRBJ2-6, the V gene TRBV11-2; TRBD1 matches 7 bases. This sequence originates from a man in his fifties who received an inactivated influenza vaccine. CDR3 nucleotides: TGTGCCAGCAGCTTACACGCGACAGGGAGTACTGGGGCCAACGTCCTGACTTTC. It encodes CASSLHATGSTGANVLTF. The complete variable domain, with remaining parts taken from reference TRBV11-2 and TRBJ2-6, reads EAGVAQSPRYKIIEKRQSVAFWCNPISGHATLYWYQQILGQGPKLLIQFQNNGVVDDSQLPKDRFSAERLKGVDSTLKIQPAKLEDSAVYLCASSLHATGSTGANVLTFGAGSRLTVL.